This TCR beta chain was observed in a study of cytomegalovirus exposure and HLA in healthy donors. Assay: immunoSEQ multiplex PCR; the TCRdb copy retains only in-frame clones and omits some. The sample holds 150,000 to 160,000 clones, about 82% seen once. The sample was PBMCs. The TCR was taken from a human donor in good health.

CDR3 in DNA: TGTGCCAGCTCACCCGAGACTAGCGGAGAGACCCAGTACTTC. It codes for CASSPETSGETQYF. The chain couples TRBV18 to TRBJ2-5; 9 nucleotides align to TRBD2. After removal of 3 bases from V and 4 bases from J, the junction contained 3 bases not matched to a gene. The CDR3 is 14 residues long. Germline assignment: CDR1 KGHSH and CDR2 LQKENI.